This T cell receptor beta chain was documented in a study of vaccination and CD4 T cells after COVID-19. Whole-study context: Post-COVID samples were collected a median about 95 days following diagnosis, spanning 35 to 161.

The study, taken as a whole, reports: Among those convalescent, a median about 85% of reactive clones emerged solely post-vaccination.

CDR1 WSHSY and CDR2 SAAADI come from the germline V gene. V trimming: 10 bases; J trimming: 10 bases; junction bases outside the gene matches: 9. This CDR3 comprises 13 residues. Sequenced with the Oncomine TCR Beta short-read assay was DNA taken from cultured CD4+ T cells. The template was genomic DNA from cultured CD4+ T cells. TCRdb re-derived calls from the PCR reads in MiXCR, one entry per CDR3 protein. This sample yields 15,000 to 20,000 distinct CDR3 sequences, of which approximately 29% are seen a single time; roughly 15% belongs to the top ten. The table lists this clonotype with a few counts. What it recognizes is unknown. The treatment denotes: 10-day PBMC culture with coronavirus spike peptide pools or control peptides (ViraFEST assay). Per well, 2 million or so PBMCs were cultured in the presence of about 10 IU/ml IL-2 and roughly 10 ug/ml peptide pools.

What was sequenced was cultured CD4+ T cells from blood. The chain employs TRBV10-2 and TRBJ2-1; 11 nucleotides line up with TRBD2. This clonotype was sampled from a human donor with COVID-19. CDR3 nucleotides: TGCGCCATTACTAGCGGGGGCCAAAGGGAGCAGTTCTTC. It encodes CAITSGGQREQFF.